This TCR beta chain stems from a study of shared clonotypes between healthy human individuals. The germline V gene encodes CDR1 SEHNR and CDR2 FQNEAQ (reference sequence). V dropped 3 bases and J dropped 0 bases, with 9 bases sitting between them. The CDR3 has 14 residues. CD8 cells regarded as naive lacked CD45RO, were positively chosen for CCR7, and omitted terminally differentiated effector memory CD45RA+ cells. Method: immunoSEQ multiplex PCR; TCRdb's copy keeps in-frame clones and lacks some. The data show about 590,000 clones, with just under 97% seen just once and around 0.11% held by the top ten.

The source is a young woman in good health. Source material: naive CD8+ T cells sorted from blood. The chain has TRBV7-9 and TRBJ2-7; no clear D gene. The CDR3 coding sequence is TGTGCCAGCAGCTTTATCACAGACTCCTACGAGCAGTACTTC. This translates into CASSFITDSYEQYF.